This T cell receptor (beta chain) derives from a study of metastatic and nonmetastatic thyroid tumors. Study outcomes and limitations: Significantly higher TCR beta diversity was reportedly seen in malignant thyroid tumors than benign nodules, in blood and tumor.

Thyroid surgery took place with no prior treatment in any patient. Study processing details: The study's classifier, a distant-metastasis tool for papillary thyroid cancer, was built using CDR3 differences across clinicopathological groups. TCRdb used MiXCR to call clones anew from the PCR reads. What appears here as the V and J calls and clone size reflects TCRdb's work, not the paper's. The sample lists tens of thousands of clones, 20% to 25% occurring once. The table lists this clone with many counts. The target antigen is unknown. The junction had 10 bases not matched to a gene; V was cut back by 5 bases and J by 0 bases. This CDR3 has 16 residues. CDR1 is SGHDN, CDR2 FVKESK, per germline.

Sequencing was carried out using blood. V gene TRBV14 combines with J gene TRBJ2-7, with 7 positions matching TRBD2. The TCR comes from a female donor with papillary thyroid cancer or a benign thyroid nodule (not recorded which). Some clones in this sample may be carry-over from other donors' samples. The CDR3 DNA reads TGTGCCAGCAGCACCATAGGAGCGGGGAACTCCTACGAGCAGTACTTC. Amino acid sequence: CASSTIGAGNSYEQYF.